These 32 T cell receptor beta chains were sequenced from one sample in a study of T cells in Graves' hyperthyroidism and ophthalmopathy. TCR beta CDR3 regions were amplified from RNA transcripts. The HTBI primer set served for first-round RT-PCR of the TCR CDR3. TCRdb recomputed calls from the multiplex PCR reads with MiXCR, one row per CDR3 protein. The top ten clones hold approximately 15% of a sample with some 570,000 distinct CDR3 sequences, 15% to 20% of them seen once. Sequenced input: blood. These receptors were taken from a woman younger than 30 with Graves' ophthalmopathy.

Of note for this clonotype: One end of the junction does not line up with germline, which may come from a read error. The V gene is TRBV10-3, the J gene TRBJ1-4; the D is unclear. CDR3 length: 15 amino acids. CDR1 is ENHRY, CDR2 SYGVKD, per germline. The CDR3: CASSAGFATNEKLFF. CDR3 sequence (DNA): TGTGCCAGCAGTGCCGGCTTTGCAACTAATGAAAAACTGTTTTTT.

The V call is TRBV5-1, the J call TRBJ2-2; 8 bases agree with TRBD2. CDR1 and CDR2 (germline): SGHRS, YFSETQ. The trim removed 0 bases at V and 4 bases at J, leaving 8 bases unmatched. This CDR3 has 17 residues. CDR3 in amino acids: CASSLVAGLDGTGELFF. CDR3 DNA sequence: TGCGCCAGCAGCTTGGTGGCGGGACTAGATGGCACCGGGGAGCTGTTTTTT. Together with reference TRBV5-1 and TRBJ2-2, the CDR3 gives the full variable domain: KAGVTQTPRYLIKTRGQQVTLSCSPISGHRSVSWYQQTPGQGLQFLFEYFSETQRNKGNFPGRFSGRQFSNSRSEMNVSTLELGDSALYLCASSLVAGLDGTGELFFGEGSRLTVL.

This chain connects TRBV30 to TRBJ2-5; possibly TRBD1 for D (5 bases). V dropped 0 bases and J dropped 5 bases, with 16 bases sitting between them. The CDR3 has 15 amino acids. CDR1 GTSNPN and CDR2 SVGIG come from the germline V gene (reference sequence). CDR3 coding DNA: TGTGCCTGGAGTGTAATCGGTCAGGGAAAGGAGACCCAGTACTTC. Amino acids: CAWSVIGQGKETQYF.

This clonotype was picked up many times. The chain uses TRBV7-9 and TRBJ2-1; D not resolved. This CDR3 contains 15 residues. Trimming cost V 2 bases and J 0 bases, with 8 bases left between them. Germline V CDR1 and CDR2: SEHNR, FQNEAQ (reference sequence). CDR3 protein: CASSLRADSYNEQFF. CDR3 DNA: TGTGCCAGCAGCTTAAGGGCTGACTCCTACAATGAGCAGTTCTTC.

The chain joins TRBV28 to TRBJ2-2; no clear D. CDR1 and CDR2 from the germline V gene are MDHEN and SYDVKM. The CDR3 totals 17 residues. V was pared by 2 bases and J by 0 bases, with 13 bases between. The CDR3 nucleotides are TGTGCCAGCAGTTTAATTCTGATTAGTGCGAACACCGGGGAGCTGTTTTTT. This gives the protein CASSLILISANTGELFF.

This clonotype was recorded at least ten times. The genes are TRBV2 and TRBJ2-1, with D perhaps TRBD2 (5 bases). CDR3 length: 14 residues. CDR1 is SNHLY, CDR2 FYNNEI, per germline. Trimming stripped 10 bases from V and 3 bases from J, with 16 bases between. As DNA, the CDR3 is TGTGCCACCCAAAAAGATGAGGGCTACAATGAGCAGTTCTTC. The encoded protein is CATQKDEGYNEQFF.

This clonotype has more than one count but fewer than ten. The V gene is TRBV5-5, the J gene TRBJ2-7; D not certain. The CDR3 contains 12 residues. V gave up 4 bases and J gave up 3 bases, with 8 bases separating them. Per the germline V gene, CDR1 is SGHKS and CDR2 is YYEKEE (reference sequence). The CDR3 bases are TGTGCCAGCAGCGCAGAGAACTACGAGCAGTACTTC. Translating gives CASSAENYEQYF.

This clonotype has a handful of counts. The J gene is TRBJ2-1, the V gene TRBV7-9; D call uncertain. Looked up from germline, CDR1 is SEHNR and CDR2 is FQNEAQ (reference sequence). The CDR3 covers 15 residues. Between the trimmed V and J ends, which lost 1 base and 4 bases, there was a span of 11 bases. The CDR3 region is CASSLEGVRYNEQFF. DNA for the CDR3: TGTGCCAGCAGCTTAGAGGGTGTTAGATACAATGAGCAGTTCTTC.

In this sample, this clonotype turned up many times. V is TRBV27 and J is TRBJ1-2, with 7 bases lining up with TRBD1. The ends lost 4 bases at V and 6 bases at J; junction bases unmatched: 17. The CDR3 length is 17 residues. Germline V CDR1 and CDR2: MNHEY, SMNVEV (reference sequence). As DNA, the CDR3 is TGTGCCAGCAGTTCGTACCAACTCCGGGACAGAAGAGATGGCTACACCTTC. It is translated as CASSSYQLRDRRDGYTF.

In its sample, this clonotype was seen many times. The chain has TRBV7-2 and TRBJ1-1; 7 bases fit TRBD1. After removal of 8 bases from V and 1 base from J, the junction contained 4 bases not matched to a gene. The CDR3 spans 13 residues. Germline values: CDR1 SGHTA, CDR2 FQGNSA. The CDR3 sequence: CASGRQGNTEAFF. The CDR3, as DNA: TGTGCCAGCGGCCGACAGGGGAACACTGAAGCTTTCTTT.

This clonotype was seen many times. The rearrangement joins TRBV7-9 to TRBJ2-2; TRBD2 matches at 15 bases. The CDR3 covers 18 residues. Germline CDR1 and CDR2: SEHNR and FQNEAQ (reference sequence). V gave up 5 bases and J gave up 5 bases; unmatched junction bases: 9. The CDR3 reads CASSPATGTSGRTGELFF. Here the CDR3 DNA reads TGTGCCAGCAGCCCCGCCACCGGGACTAGCGGGAGGACCGGGGAGCTGTTTTTT.

Ten or more counts support this clonotype. V and J are TRBV3-1 and TRBJ1-1; D is ambiguous. The ends were cut back, 1 base at V and 4 bases at J, with 13 bases in the middle. The CDR3 contains 15 residues. CDR1 and CDR2 from the germline V gene are LGHDT and YNNKEL (reference sequence). The CDR3 DNA reads as TGTGCCAGCAGCCAAGGGGTGGGCGCGAGCACTGAAGCTTTCTTT. This gives the protein CASSQGVGASTEAFF.

For the CDR3, the DNA is TGTGCCAGCAGCTTAAAACAGGGGTACTACAATGAGCAGTTCTTC. This translates into CASSLKQGYYNEQFF. The J gene is TRBJ2-1, the V gene TRBV7-2, with 7 bases identical to TRBD1. Trimming at V came to 2 bases and at J to 3 bases, leaving 4 bases not matched to a gene. Germline V lookup: CDR1 SGHTA, CDR2 FQGNSA. The CDR3 extends over 15 amino acids.

V usage is TRBV20-1 and J usage is TRBJ2-1, with D possibly matching TRBD1 (5 bases). The CDR3 is 11 residues long. Germline V gives CDR1 DFQATT, CDR2 SNEGSKA (reference sequence). V was cut by 5 bases and J by 5 bases, with 7 bases left in between. For the CDR3, the DNA is TGCAGTGCTGACAGCAACAATGAGCAGTTCTTC. It encodes CSADSNNEQFF.

The sample holds a few counts of this clonotype. V is TRBV4-3 and J is TRBJ1-2; 7 bases match TRBD1. The CDR3 sequence is 14 residues long. From germline, CDR1 is LGHNA and CDR2 YSLEER. The junction had 7 bases not matched to a gene; V was cut back by 6 bases and J by 3 bases. The CDR3 reads CASSPQGQHYGYTF. CDR3 DNA: TGCGCCAGCAGTCCACAGGGGCAGCACTATGGCTACACCTTC.

This sequence joins TRBV4-1 and TRBJ1-2, with a tentative D call TRBD1 (5 bases). Germline lookup yields CDR1 MGHRA and CDR2 YSYEKL. The CDR3 runs 13 residues. Trimming left V 4 bases short and J 8 bases short, with 14 bases between. This CDR3 reads CASSRGGRDGYTF. In nucleotides, the CDR3 is TGCGCCAGCAGCCGAGGCGGCAGGGACGGCTACACCTTC.

This clonotype was observed a few times. The V gene is TRBV4-1, the J gene TRBJ1-2; D is perhaps TRBD1 (5 bases). From germline, CDR1 is MGHRA and CDR2 YSYEKL. The CDR3 sequence is 18 residues long. V dropped 2 bases and J dropped 0 bases, with 19 bases sitting between them. CDR3 amino acids: CASSQPTAGTRSNYGYTF. The CDR3 bases are TGCGCCAGCAGCCAACCAACCGCCGGGACCCGTTCTAACTATGGCTACACCTTC.

The sample holds a few counts of this clonotype. The CDR3 loop is CASSRDKNYGYTF. The CDR3 DNA is TGTGCCAGCAGCCGAGACAAGAACTATGGCTACACCTTC. The chain joins TRBV13 to TRBJ1-2; D call uncertain. Germline assignment: CDR1 PRHDT and CDR2 FYEKMQ (reference sequence). The CDR3 length is 13 residues. V gave up 5 bases and J gave up 2 bases, with 9 bases separating them.

This chain joins TRBV20-1 and TRBJ2-7; 10 bases agree with TRBD2. Trimming cost V 0 bases and J 5 bases; bases outside gene matches: 7. The CDR3 totals 15 residues. The V gene's germline CDR1 is DFQATT and CDR2 SNEGSKA (reference sequence). The CDR3 region has the DNA TGCAGTGCTAGAGATCTTCTAGCGGGAGTGAACGAGCAGTACTTC. Amino acids: CSARDLLAGVNEQYF.

The genes are TRBV28 and TRBJ2-7; 8 bases map to TRBD2. Germline CDR1 reads MDHEN; CDR2 reads SYDVKM. With V trimmed by 2 bases and J by 6 bases, 6 bases remained unmatched. The CDR3 runs to 14 residues. The CDR3 coding sequence is TGTGCCAGCAGTTTAATGGCGGGAGGTACCGAGCAGTACTTC. Translation: CASSLMAGGTEQYF.

This clonotype was counted a few times. CDR3 bases: TGTGCCAGCAGCTCCAGGACTAGCGGGAGTACGGGCACAGATACGCAGTATTTT. Its translation: CASSSRTSGSTGTDTQYF. The rearrangement joins TRBV7-9 to TRBJ2-3; TRBD2 matches at 13 bases. V gave up 4 bases and J gave up 1 base; unmatched junction bases: 8. Germline V gene lookup returns CDR1 SEHNR and CDR2 FQNEAQ (reference sequence). CDR3 length: 18 amino acids.

The rearrangement joins TRBV7-8 to TRBJ1-6, with 8 bases lining up with TRBD1. The germline V gene has CDR1 SGHVS and CDR2 FQNEAQ. V dropped 6 bases and J dropped 9; count of bases not matched to a gene: 10. This CDR3 has 15 residues. CDR3: CASRLSRGLSSPLHF. The CDR3 coding sequence is TGTGCCAGCAGATTAAGCAGGGGGCTAAGTTCACCCCTCCACTTT.

The chain combines TRBV7-3 with TRBJ1-1, with D possibly matching TRBD1 (6 bases). Germline V gives CDR1 SGHTA, CDR2 FQGTGA. V gave up 8 bases and J gave up 0 bases, with 16 bases separating them. The CDR3 is 15 residues long. The DNA for the CDR3 is TGTGCCAGCGAAGCCGGGGGGGCCATGAACACTGAAGCTTTCTTT. Encoded protein: CASEAGGAMNTEAFF. Using reference TRBV7-3 and TRBJ1-1 for the parts outside the CDR3, the full variable domain is GAGVSQTPSNKVTEKGKYVELRCDPISGHTALYWYRQSLGQGPEFLIYFQGTGAADDSGLPNDRFFAVRPEGSVSTLKIQRTERGDSAVYLCASEAGGAMNTEAFFGQGTRLTVV.

This clonotype was seen many times. The chain joins TRBV30 to TRBJ2-3; possible D gene TRBD1, 5 bases. The CDR3 runs to 13 residues. The germline CDR1 and CDR2 sequences are GTSNPN and SVGIG (reference sequence). The V gene lost 0 bases and the J gene lost 7 bases, with 11 bases spanning the gap. The CDR3 nucleotides read TGTGCCTGGAGTGTAGGGGCAGGCCATACGCAGTATTTT. This codes for CAWSVGAGHTQYF.

This clonotype was seen ten or more times. The J gene is TRBJ1-5, the V gene TRBV28; the D gene is possibly TRBD1 (6 bases). Germline V gene data show CDR1 as MDHEN and CDR2 as SYDVKM. V lost 6 bases, J lost 0 bases, and 15 bases lay in between. This CDR3 has 16 amino acids. The CDR3: CASRLTTGYSNQPQHF. The CDR3 DNA reads as TGTGCCAGCAGGTTGACGACAGGTTATAGCAATCAGCCCCAGCATTTT.

Many counts were recorded for this clonotype. The chain carries TRBV6-1 and TRBJ1-5; 8 bases are shared with TRBD1. CDR3 size: 15 residues. Per the germline V gene, CDR1 is MNHNS and CDR2 is SASEGT. J was trimmed by 3 bases and V by 8 bases; bases with no gene match: 9. CDR3 region: CASWWVDRANQPQHF. The CDR3 coding sequence is TGTGCCAGCTGGTGGGTGGACAGGGCCAATCAGCCCCAGCATTTT.

The CDR3 region is CASSHKGTSRVETQYF. As DNA, the CDR3 is TGTGCCAGCAGCCACAAGGGGACTAGTAGAGTCGAGACCCAGTACTTC. V usage is TRBV6-1 and J usage is TRBJ2-5; 8 bases are a match to TRBD2. Germline values: CDR1 MNHNS, CDR2 SASEGT. The CDR3 has 16 amino acids. V trimming: 6 bases; J trimming: 5 bases; junction bases outside the gene matches: 14.

The genes are TRBV9 and TRBJ2-1, with TRBD2 matching 11 bases. After removal of 3 bases from V and 6 bases from J, the junction contained 5 bases not matched to a gene. CDR3 length: 15 amino acids. The germline gives CDR1 SGDLS, CDR2 YYNGEE. This CDR3 reads CASSERLAGTNEQFF. DNA of the CDR3: TGTGCCAGCAGCGAAAGACTAGCGGGGACCAATGAGCAGTTCTTC.

The table lists this clonotype with many counts. The J gene is TRBJ1-1, the V gene TRBV7-2; D gene unclear. This CDR3 is 18 amino acids long. Trimming took off 3 bases at V and 0 bases at J, with 20 bases between the two ends. CDR1 and CDR2 (germline): SGHTA, FQGNSA. In DNA form, the CDR3 reads TGTGCCAGCAGCTTCGAGGGTTACCCCGATAGCATGAACACTGAAGCTTTCTTT. Protein sequence: CASSFEGYPDSMNTEAFF.

The V gene is TRBV10-3, the J gene TRBJ1-5; 8 positions agree with TRBD1. J was trimmed by 4 bases and V by 6 bases; bases with no gene match: 5. Germline assignment: CDR1 ENHRY and CDR2 SYGVKD. This CDR3 contains 14 residues. CDR3 bases: TGTGCCATCAGCCGGGGACAGGAGAATCAGCCCCAGCATTTT. This sequence encodes CAISRGQENQPQHF.

This clonotype was observed at least ten times. The CDR3 loop is CASSSPADRGQSNQPQHF. In nucleotides, the CDR3 is TGTGCCAGCAGTTCACCCGCGGACAGGGGACAAAGCAATCAGCCCCAGCATTTT. This chain links TRBV28 with TRBJ1-5, with 9 bases that match TRBD1. CDR1 and CDR2 from the germline V gene are MDHEN and SYDVKM. The length of the CDR3 is 18 residues. J gave up 1 base and V 4 bases, and 11 bases lay outside the gene matches.

This clonotype was detected ten times or more. V and J are TRBV28 and TRBJ1-1, with a weak D call TRBD1 (5 bases). The ends were cut back, 4 bases at V and 2 bases at J, with 17 bases in the middle. CDR3 length equals 16 residues. Germline values: CDR1 MDHEN, CDR2 SYDVKM. DNA for the CDR3: TGTGCCAGCAGTTCACCTCAGGGACGGGGCAACACTGAAGCTTTCTTT. It specifies CASSSPQGRGNTEAFF. The full variable domain, rest sourced from reference TRBV28 and TRBJ1-1, is DVKVTQSSRYLVKRTGEKVFLECVQDMDHENMFWYRQDPGLGLRLIYFSYDVKMKEKGDIPEGYSVSREKKERFSLILESASTNQTSMYLCASSSPQGRGNTEAFFGQGTRLTVV.